This T cell receptor beta chain was sequenced during a study of breast tumors, draining lymph nodes, adjacent tissues. Study findings and constraints: The data were judged consistent with most tumor T cells coming from lymph node and expanding in tumor. Tumor T cell lymph node origin was a supported hypothesis, not proven. Tumor TCR diversity was below lymph nodes but above nontumor tissue. Luminal-like breast cancer showed significantly greater tumor-nontumor repertoire similarity than basal-like breast cancer did.

One entry per CDR3 protein, called by TCRdb with MiXCR from the multiplex PCR reads. The sample lists approximately 200,000 distinct CDR3 sequences; approximately 33% were seen once. Breast cancer patients provided tissue from their axillary draining lymph nodes. As for this clonotype: Its antigen is still unknown.

This CDR3 region has 15 residues. Germline lookup yields CDR1 KGHSH and CDR2 LQKENI. Trimming took 6 bases from V and 5 from J; bases not matched to a gene: 11. This TCR was recovered from a female donor with breast cancer. Some clones in this sample may be carry-over from other donors' samples. This chain links TRBV18 with TRBJ2-3; 7 nucleotides match TRBD1. Sample: axillary lymph node tissue. For the CDR3, the DNA is TGTGCCAGCTCTCGTAGCGAGGGGGCCGGAGATACGCAGTATTTT. As protein: CASSRSEGAGDTQYF.